This T cell receptor (beta chain) was recovered during a study of cytomegalovirus exposure and HLA in healthy donors. Vbeta (60) and Jbeta (13) primers were used in the PCR. The method was immunoSEQ multiplex PCR; TCRdb's version includes in-frame clones alone and lacks a portion of them. The table shows some 100,000 clones, with 60% to 75% occurring only once. Among the donors, all were healthy bone marrow donors. Findings of the study overall: Most sequenced TCRs were rare (though some public TCRs occurred in many donors).

Turning to this clone: Its cognate antigen is unknown.

The CDR3 has 14 residues. CDR1 and CDR2 from the germline V gene are SEHNR and FQNEAQ (reference sequence). V trimming: 5 bases; J trimming: 6 bases; junction bases outside the gene matches: 10. The sample consisted of PBMCs. The chain employs TRBV7-9 and TRBJ2-7; 7 positions agree with TRBD2. This receptor was obtained from a man between 45 and 60 years old in good health and CMV-seronegative. The DNA for the CDR3 is TGTGCCAGCAGCCCGTCCTTGGGGGAGGGCGAGCAGTACTTC. Residues: CASSPSLGEGEQYF.